The present T cell receptor beta chain was sequenced within a study of blood T cells in healthy people across ages. The donors, healthy Caucasians from Russia, were aged 6 to 90. A second PCR, run for roughly 6 to 11 cycles, used a sample-barcoded 5' primer plus a J-beta primer mix. MiXCR, run by TCRdb on the 5' RACE reads, gives a single entry per CDR3 protein. In the table there are about 1,000,000 distinct CDR3 sequences, more than 40% of which are singletons. Study-level results: Because sorting was not performed, PBMCs prevented conclusive naive versus antigen-experienced comparison.

This clonotype was counted once. Its antigen is not known. V gave up 1 base and J gave up 2 bases, with 19 bases separating them. The CDR3 spans 17 residues. Looked up from germline, CDR1 is DFQATT and CDR2 is SNEGSKA (reference sequence). The sequencing sample was made of blood. The sequence derives from a woman aged 55-70 years in good health. This chain links TRBV20-1 with TRBJ2-3; possibly TRBD1 for D (5 bases). The CDR3: CSARGSQGPQYTDTQYF. The CDR3 region has the DNA TGCAGTGCTAGAGGCTCCCAGGGCCCCCAATACACAGATACGCAGTATTTT.